This T cell receptor (beta chain) was recorded in a study of T cell repertoires and HLA-DP antigens. Generated by immunoSEQ multiplex PCR, the TCRdb table keeps only in-frame clones and is missing some. The data show about 73,000 clones, roughly 75% seen once. A few counts support this clone. Its antigen remains unknown. The CDR3 length is 13 residues. The germline gives CDR1 LNHDA, CDR2 SQIVND (reference sequence). Trimming shortened V by 5 bases and J by 4 bases, and 11 bases separated the two germline ends. This clonotype originated in a man aged 55 to 70 in good health and CMV-seronegative. The V gene is TRBV19, the J gene TRBJ1-2; no clear D. The sequenced sample consisted of CD4+ T cells from PBMCs. The CDR3 nucleotides are TGTGCCAGTAGTCCTCAAGGGTTCTATGGCTACACCTTC. Translation gives CASSPQGFYGYTF.